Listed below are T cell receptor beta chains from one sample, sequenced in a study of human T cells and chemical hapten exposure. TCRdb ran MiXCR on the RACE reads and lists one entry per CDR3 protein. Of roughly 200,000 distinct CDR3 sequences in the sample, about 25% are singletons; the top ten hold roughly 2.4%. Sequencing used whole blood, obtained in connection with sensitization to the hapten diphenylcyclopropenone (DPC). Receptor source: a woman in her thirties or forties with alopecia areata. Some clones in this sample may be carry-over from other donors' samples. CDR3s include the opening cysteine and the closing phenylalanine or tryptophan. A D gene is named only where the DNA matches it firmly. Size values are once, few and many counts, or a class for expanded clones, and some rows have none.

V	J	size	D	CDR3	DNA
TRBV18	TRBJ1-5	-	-	CASSEVARRPQHF	TGTGCCAGCTCCGAAGTCGCCCGACGGCCCCAGCATTTT
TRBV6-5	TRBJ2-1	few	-	CASSPGDEQFF	TGTGCCAGCAGCCCCGGGGATGAGCAGTTCTTC
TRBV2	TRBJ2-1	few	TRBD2	CASSVRTSVVEQFF	TGTGCCAGCAGTGTCAGGACTAGCGTTGTAGAGCAGTTCTTC
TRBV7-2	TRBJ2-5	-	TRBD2	CASSLGGALAGVETQYF	TGTGCCAGCAGCTTAGGGGGGGCTCTAGCGGGAGTAGAGACCCAGTACTTC
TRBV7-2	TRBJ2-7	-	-	CASSLYSTPGEQYF	TGTGCCAGCAGCTTATACTCTACTCCGGGGGAGCAGTACTTC
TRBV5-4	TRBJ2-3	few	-	CASTLGSTDTQYF	TGTGCCAGCACCCTAGGGAGCACAGATACGCAGTATTTT
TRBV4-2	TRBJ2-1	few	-	CASSPPQGGQLNEQFF	TGTGCCAGCAGCCCTCCGCAGGGCGGGCAATTAAATGAGCAGTTCTTC
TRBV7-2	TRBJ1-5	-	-	CASSQQRGNQPQHF	TGTGCCAGCAGCCAACAGAGGGGGAATCAGCCCCAGCATTTT
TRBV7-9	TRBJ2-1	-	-	CASSLGSAREQFF	TGTGCCAGCAGCTTAGGGTCGGCAAGAGAGCAGTTCTTC
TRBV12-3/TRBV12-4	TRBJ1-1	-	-	CASSFGQRMNTEAFF	TGTGCCAGCAGTTTCGGACAGCGCATGAACACTGAAGCTTTCTTT